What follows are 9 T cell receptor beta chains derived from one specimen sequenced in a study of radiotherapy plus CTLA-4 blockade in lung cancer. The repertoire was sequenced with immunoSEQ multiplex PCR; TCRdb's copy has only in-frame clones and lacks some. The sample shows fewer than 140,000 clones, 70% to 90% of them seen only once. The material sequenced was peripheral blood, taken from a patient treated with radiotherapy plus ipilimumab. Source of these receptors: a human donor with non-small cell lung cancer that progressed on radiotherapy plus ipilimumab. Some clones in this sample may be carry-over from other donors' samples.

CDR3 loop: CAISERPAMGYNEQFF. For the CDR3, the DNA is TGTGCCATCAGTGAGAGACCCGCAATGGGATACAATGAGCAGTTCTTC. V is TRBV10-3 and J is TRBJ2-1, with unresolved D. CDR3 size: 16 residues. With 2 bases removed from V and 4 bases from J, the gap between germline ends came to 15 bases. The germline CDR1 and CDR2 sequences are ENHRY and SYGVKD.

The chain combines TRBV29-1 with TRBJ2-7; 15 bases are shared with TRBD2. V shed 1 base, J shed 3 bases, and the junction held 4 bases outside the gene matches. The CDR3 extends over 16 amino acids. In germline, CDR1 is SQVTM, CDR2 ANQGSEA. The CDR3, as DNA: TGCAGCGTTGAAGGAGGACTAGCGGGGGGGGGCTACGAGCAGTACTTC. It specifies CSVEGGLAGGGYEQYF.

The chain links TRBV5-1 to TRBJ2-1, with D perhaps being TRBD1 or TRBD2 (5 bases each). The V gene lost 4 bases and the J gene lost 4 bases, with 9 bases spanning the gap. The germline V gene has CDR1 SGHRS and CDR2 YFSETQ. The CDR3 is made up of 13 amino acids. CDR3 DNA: TGCGCCAGCAGCGAGGGGCCATACAATGAGCAGTTCTTC. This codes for CASSEGPYNEQFF.

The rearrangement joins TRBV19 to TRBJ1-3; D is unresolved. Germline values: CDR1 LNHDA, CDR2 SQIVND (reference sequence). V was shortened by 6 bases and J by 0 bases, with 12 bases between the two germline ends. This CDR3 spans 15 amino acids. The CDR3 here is CASSSGMFSGNTIYF. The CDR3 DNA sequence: TGTGCCAGTAGCTCCGGGATGTTCTCTGGAAACACCATATATTTT.

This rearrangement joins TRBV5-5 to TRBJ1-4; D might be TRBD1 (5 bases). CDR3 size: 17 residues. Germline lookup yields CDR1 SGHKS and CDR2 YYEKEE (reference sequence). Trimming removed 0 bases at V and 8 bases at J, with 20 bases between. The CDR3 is CASSLEDNRGSGEKLFF. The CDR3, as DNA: TGTGCCAGCAGCTTGGAGGACAACCGGGGCTCTGGCGAAAAACTGTTTTTT.

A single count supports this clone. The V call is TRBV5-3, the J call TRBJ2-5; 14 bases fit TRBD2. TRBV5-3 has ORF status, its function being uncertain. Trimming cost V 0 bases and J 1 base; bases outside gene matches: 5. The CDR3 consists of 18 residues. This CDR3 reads CARSLGMGTSGGQETQYF. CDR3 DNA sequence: TGTGCCAGAAGCTTGGGGATGGGGACTAGCGGGGGCCAAGAGACCCAGTACTTC.

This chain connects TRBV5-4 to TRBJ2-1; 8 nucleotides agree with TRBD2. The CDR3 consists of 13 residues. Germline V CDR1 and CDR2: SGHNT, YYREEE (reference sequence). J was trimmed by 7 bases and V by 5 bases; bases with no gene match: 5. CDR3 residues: CASSYRGGNEQFF. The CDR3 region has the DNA TGTGCCAGCAGTTACCGGGGGGGGAATGAGCAGTTCTTC.

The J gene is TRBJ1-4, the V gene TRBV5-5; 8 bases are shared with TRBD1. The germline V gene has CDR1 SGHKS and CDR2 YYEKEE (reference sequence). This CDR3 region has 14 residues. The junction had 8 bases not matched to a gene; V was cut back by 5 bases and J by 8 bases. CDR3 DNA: TGTGCCAGCAGACGGGACAGGAGTCCGGAAAAACTGTTTTTT. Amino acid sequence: CASRRDRSPEKLFF. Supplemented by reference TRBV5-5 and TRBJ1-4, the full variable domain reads DAGVTQSPTHLIKTRGQQVTLRCSPISGHKSVSWYQQVLGQGPQFIFQYYEKEERGRGNFPDRFSARQFPNYSSELNVNALLLGDSALYLCASRRDRSPEKLFFGSGTQLSVL.

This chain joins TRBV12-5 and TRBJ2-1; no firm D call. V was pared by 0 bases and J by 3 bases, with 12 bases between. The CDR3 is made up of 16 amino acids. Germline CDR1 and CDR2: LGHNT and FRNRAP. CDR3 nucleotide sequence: TGTGCTAGTGGTTTGGTAGGCCCAGTGGGCTACAATGAGCAGTTCTTC. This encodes CASGLVGPVGYNEQFF.